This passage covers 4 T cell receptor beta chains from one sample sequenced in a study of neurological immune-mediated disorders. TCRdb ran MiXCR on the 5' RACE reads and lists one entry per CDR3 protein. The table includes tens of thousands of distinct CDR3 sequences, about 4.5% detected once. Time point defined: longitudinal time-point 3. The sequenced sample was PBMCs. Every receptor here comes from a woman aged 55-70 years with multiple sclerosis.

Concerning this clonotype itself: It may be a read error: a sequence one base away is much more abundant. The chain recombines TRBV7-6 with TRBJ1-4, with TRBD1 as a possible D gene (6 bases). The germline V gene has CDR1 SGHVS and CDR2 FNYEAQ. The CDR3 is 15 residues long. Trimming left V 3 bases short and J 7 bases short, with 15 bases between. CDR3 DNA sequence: TGTGCCAGCAGCTTGGTGGGGGGGCCTGGTGAAAAACTGTTTTTT. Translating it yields CASSLVGGPGEKLFF. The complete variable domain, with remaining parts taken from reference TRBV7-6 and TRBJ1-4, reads GAGVSQSPRYKVTKRGQDVALRCDPISGHVSLYWYRQALGQGPEFLTYFNYEAQQDKSGLPNDRFSAERPEGSISTLTIQRTEQRDSAMYRCASSLVGGPGEKLFFGSGTQLSVL.

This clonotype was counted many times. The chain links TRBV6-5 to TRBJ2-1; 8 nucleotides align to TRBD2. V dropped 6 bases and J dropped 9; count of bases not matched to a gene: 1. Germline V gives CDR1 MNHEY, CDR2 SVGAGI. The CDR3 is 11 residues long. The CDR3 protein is CASRTSGEQFF. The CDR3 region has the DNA TGTGCCAGCAGAACTAGCGGTGAGCAGTTCTTC.

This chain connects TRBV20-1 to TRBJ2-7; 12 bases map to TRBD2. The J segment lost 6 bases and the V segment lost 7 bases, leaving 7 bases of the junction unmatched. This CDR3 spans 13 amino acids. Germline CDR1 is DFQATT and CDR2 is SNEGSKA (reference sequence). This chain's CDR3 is CSVLAGGTFEQYF. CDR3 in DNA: TGCAGTGTACTAGCGGGGGGAACCTTCGAGCAGTACTTC.

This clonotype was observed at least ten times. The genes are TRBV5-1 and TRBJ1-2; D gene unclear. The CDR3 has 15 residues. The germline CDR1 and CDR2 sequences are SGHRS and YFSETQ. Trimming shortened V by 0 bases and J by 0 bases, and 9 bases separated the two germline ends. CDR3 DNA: TGCGCCAGCAGCTTGGCCGACGGGTCTAACTATGGCTACACCTTC. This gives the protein CASSLADGSNYGYTF.